This is a list of T cell receptor beta chains from one sample in a study of control samples from healthy donors and cancer patients. Assay: immunoSEQ multiplex PCR; the TCRdb copy retains only in-frame clones and omits some. The table shows tens of thousands of clones, with under 90% occurring only once. Sample: blood. The source of these receptors is a man aged 45-65 years in good health. Both conserved end residues are part of each CDR3. A D gene is named only where the DNA matches it firmly. Clone size, where shown, is once, few, many, or a class for clones that have expanded.

V	D	size	J	DNA	CDR3
TRBV29-1	TRBD2	few	TRBJ2-1	TGCAGCGTTACAACTAGCGGGAACAACAATGAGCAGTTCTTC	CSVTTSGNNNEQFF
TRBV19	TRBD1	NA	TRBJ1-6	TGTGCCACGGCCGTTGACAGGGGCGGGAATTCACCCCTCCACTTT	CATAVDRGGNSPLHF
TRBV15	TRBD2	NA	TRBJ2-5	TGTGCCACCCGTAGGACGGGGGGAGGGGAGACCCAGTACTTC	CATRRTGGGETQYF
TRBV12-5	NA	NA	TRBJ1-5	TGTGCTAGTGGTTTGCGGCTGGCAGATCAGCCCCAGCATTTT	CASGLRLADQPQHF
TRBV6-4	NA	NA	TRBJ2-1	TGTGCCAGCAGTGGAGAGGGGGGATTCGATGAGCAGTTCTTC	CASSGEGGFDEQFF
TRBV25-1	NA	NA	TRBJ2-1	TGTGCCAGCAGTGCACCGGGCCCCCTCGGGGATGAGCAGTTCTTC	CASSAPGPLGDEQFF
TRBV7-3	TRBD2	NA	TRBJ2-3	TGTGCCAGCAGCAGGGGACTAGCGGGGGGCCGTGGCACAGATACGCAGTATTTT	CASSRGLAGGRGTDTQYF
TRBV5-1	TRBD2	NA	TRBJ2-2	TGCGCCAGCAGCTCCGGGGGGGCCGGCACCGGGGAGCTGTTTTTT	CASSSGGAGTGELFF
TRBV5-1	TRBD1	NA	TRBJ2-3	TGCGCCAGCAGCTTGGGGACAGGGGGAGATACGCAGTATTTT	CASSLGTGGDTQYF
TRBV20-1	NA	NA	TRBJ2-1	TGCAGTGCTAGTCTTACCGGCAATGAGCAGTTCTTC	CSASLTGNEQFF
TRBV2	TRBD1	NA	TRBJ1-2	TGTGCCAGCAGTGAACGGACAGGCCTCTATGGCTACACCTTC	CASSERTGLYGYTF
TRBV6-5	NA	few	TRBJ2-7	TGTGCCAGCAGTTACTCGATTGGGGCCTCATTCTACGAGCAGTACTTC	CASSYSIGASFYEQYF
TRBV3-1/TRBV3-2	TRBD1	NA	TRBJ2-1	TGTGCCAGCAGCGGGGACAGCCCGATCAATGAGCAGTTCTTC	CASSGDSPINEQFF
TRBV14	NA	few	TRBJ2-7	TGTGCCAGCAGCCAAGATCCCCAGGGATCCTACGAGCAGTACTTC	CASSQDPQGSYEQYF
TRBV9	TRBD2	NA	TRBJ2-1	TGTGCCAGCAGCGCCGGGACTAGCGGGGGACATGAGCAGTTCTTC	CASSAGTSGGHEQFF
TRBV7-9	NA	few	TRBJ1-2	TGTGCCAGCAGCCCCGGACGGGACAACTATGGCTACACCTTC	CASSPGRDNYGYTF
TRBV7-9	NA	NA	TRBJ1-2	TGTGCCAGCAGCCCGGGTACTAGGGGTGGCGGCTACACCTTC	CASSPGTRGGGYTF
TRBV18	TRBD1	NA	TRBJ1-3	TGTGCCAGCTCACCTGGGACAGCCGGAAACACCATATATTTT	CASSPGTAGNTIYF
TRBV6-5	NA	once	TRBJ1-1	TGTGCCAGCAGTTACGGCAGTTGGGTGAACGCTGAAGCTTTCTTT	CASSYGSWVNAEAFF
TRBV24-1	NA	NA	TRBJ2-3	TGTGCCACCAGTGAGAGCGGCCGCACAGATACGCAGTATTTT	CATSESGRTDTQYF
TRBV7-9	NA	NA	TRBJ1-1	TGTGCCAGCAGTTCCAGCTTGAACACTGAAGCTTTCTTT	CASSSSLNTEAFF
TRBV20-1	TRBD1	NA	TRBJ1-1	TGCAGTGCCCAGGACAGGAGAGTAGCTTTCTTT	CSAQDRRVAFF
TRBV4-1	NA	once	TRBJ2-1	TGCGCCAGCAGCCAAACGGCAACCTCCTACAATGAGCAGTTCTTC	CASSQTATSYNEQFF
TRBV6-5	NA	NA	TRBJ2-1	TGTGCCAGCTTCGGTCACAGCTCCTACAATGAGCAGTTCTTC	CASFGHSSYNEQFF
TRBV19	NA	NA	TRBJ1-1	TGTGCCAGTAGCGAAACCCAGGATCACACTGAAGCTTTCTTT	CASSETQDHTEAFF
TRBV19	NA	NA	TRBJ2-5	TGTGCCAGTAGTAAATATGCAGGGGTAGAGACCCAGTACTTC	CASSKYAGVETQYF
TRBV10-1	NA	NA	TRBJ1-3	TGCGCCAGCAGTGAGGGCCCTTCGGTAGACACCATATATTTT	CASSEGPSVDTIYF
TRBV5-5	NA	NA	TRBJ2-3	TGTGCCAGCAGCTCCGCCGATTTTCGGGACGGAACTCTTAAAGCGCAGTATTTT	CASSSADFRDGTLKAQYF
TRBV18	NA	NA	TRBJ2-7	TGTGCCAGCTCGTGGGGTCAGGGCAGCTCCTACGAGCAGTACTTC	CASSWGQGSSYEQYF
TRBV30	TRBD1	once	TRBJ2-5	TGTGCCTGGAGTGTACCGCCAGGGGGCATAGCAGAGACCCAGTACTTC	CAWSVPPGGIAETQYF
TRBV12-3/TRBV12-4	NA	once	TRBJ2-1	TGTGCCAGCACCCCAAGGAGGGCGAATGAGCAGTTCTTC	CASTPRRANEQFF
TRBV30	TRBD1	few	TRBJ1-4	TGTGCCTGGAGTGTAGTCAGGGGGACGTATGAAAAACTGTTTTTT	CAWSVVRGTYEKLFF
TRBV12-3/TRBV12-4	NA	NA	TRBJ2-7	TGTGCCAGCAGAGTCAGGGAGGCCTACGAGCAGTACTTC	CASRVREAYEQYF
TRBV5-1	NA	NA	TRBJ1-2	TGCGCCAGCAGCTCGGGTCTTCCCCGTAACTATGGCTACACCTTC	CASSSGLPRNYGYTF
TRBV19	NA	NA	TRBJ1-5	TGTGCCAGTAGTCCCGCAGGGGATCAGCCCCAGCATTTT	CASSPAGDQPQHF
TRBV10-2	NA	NA	TRBJ2-7	TGCGCCAGCAGTGACCCTGGGGGGACAATCGCTTACGAGCAGTACTTC	CASSDPGGTIAYEQYF
TRBV18	TRBD1	NA	TRBJ2-5	TGTGCCAGCTCACGCACGACAGGGCAGGTCGAGACCCAGTACTTC	CASSRTTGQVETQYF
TRBV13	NA	NA	TRBJ1-3	TGTGCCAGCAGCCCACGGGCCCGCTCTGGAAACACCATATATTTT	CASSPRARSGNTIYF
TRBV2	TRBD1	NA	TRBJ1-4	TGTGCCAGCAGAAGGACAGGTTCTAATGAAAAACTGTTTTTT	CASRRTGSNEKLFF
TRBV5-4	NA	NA	TRBJ2-3	TGTGCCAGCAGCTTGCCCCCCTCAGATACGCAGTATTTT	CASSLPPSDTQYF
TRBV7-8	NA	NA	TRBJ1-5	TGTGCCAGCAGCTTATTACCCATTAATCAGCCCCAGCATTTT	CASSLLPINQPQHF
TRBV11-3	NA	many	TRBJ2-3	TGTGCCAGCAGGAGACGCGGAGGACCGTCCCCAGATACGCAGTATTTT	CASRRRGGPSPDTQYF
TRBV19	TRBD2	NA	TRBJ2-6	TGTGCCAGTAGCTCCGGGACTAGGGCTGGGGCCAACGTCCTGACTTTC	CASSSGTRAGANVLTF
TRBV4-1	TRBD1	NA	TRBJ1-1	TGCGCCAGCAGCCGGCTAGGGGGCCGGGGCACTGAAGCTTTCTTT	CASSRLGGRGTEAFF
TRBV7-8	NA	NA	TRBJ1-1	TGTGCCAGCAGCTTAACTCCGGGGGGAGAGACTGAAGCTTTCTTT	CASSLTPGGETEAFF
TRBV6-1	NA	few	TRBJ1-5	TGTGCCAGCAGTGAAGGCACTTACTATAGCAATCAGCCCCAGCATTTT	CASSEGTYYSNQPQHF